Shown below are 2 T cell receptor beta chains from a single sample sequenced in a study of blood T cell repertoires in COVID-19. Generated by immunoSEQ multiplex PCR, the TCRdb table keeps only in-frame clones and is missing some. This sample has tens of thousands of clones, with about 70% found just once. The sample was peripheral blood. The origin of the receptors is a woman in her 70s with acute or convalescent COVID-19.

V and J are TRBV5-8 and TRBJ1-2, with D hard to call. Trimming removed 0 bases from V and 5 bases from J, with 11 bases in between. The CDR3 contains 14 residues. Germline V gene sequence: CDR1 SGHTS, CDR2 YDEGEE. The CDR3 spells CASSLERVVYGYTF. The CDR3 DNA reads TGTGCCAGCAGCTTGGAGAGGGTGGTTTATGGCTACACCTTC. The full variable domain, with the rest looked up from reference TRBV5-8 and TRBJ1-2, is EAGVTQSPTHLIKTRGQQATLRCSPISGHTSVYWYQQALGLGLQFLLWYDEGEERNRGNFPPRFSGRQFPNYSSELNVNALELEDSALYLCASSLERVVYGYTFGSGTRLTVV.

In this sample, this clone turned up once. This rearrangement joins TRBV5-1 to TRBJ2-3; 7 bases line up with TRBD2. The germline V gene encodes CDR1 SGHRS and CDR2 YFSETQ. The J segment lost 3 bases and the V segment lost 0 bases, leaving 4 bases of the junction unmatched. CDR3 length: 15 amino acids. The chain's CDR3 is CASSLDGGRTDTQYF. CDR3 nucleotides: TGCGCCAGCAGCTTGGATGGCGGGAGAACAGATACGCAGTATTTT.